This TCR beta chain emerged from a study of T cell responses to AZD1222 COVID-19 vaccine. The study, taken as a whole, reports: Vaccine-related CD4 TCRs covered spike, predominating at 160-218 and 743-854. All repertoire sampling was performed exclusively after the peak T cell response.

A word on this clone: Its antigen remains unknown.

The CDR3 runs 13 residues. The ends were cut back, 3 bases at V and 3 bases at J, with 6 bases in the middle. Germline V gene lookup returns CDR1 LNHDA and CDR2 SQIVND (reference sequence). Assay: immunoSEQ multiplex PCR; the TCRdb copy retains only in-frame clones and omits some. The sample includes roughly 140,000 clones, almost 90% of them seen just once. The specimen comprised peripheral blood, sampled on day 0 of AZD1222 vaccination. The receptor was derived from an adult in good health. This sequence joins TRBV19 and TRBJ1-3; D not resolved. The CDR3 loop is CASSIIYGNTIYF. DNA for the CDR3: TGTGCCAGTAGTATTATTTATGGAAACACCATATATTTT.